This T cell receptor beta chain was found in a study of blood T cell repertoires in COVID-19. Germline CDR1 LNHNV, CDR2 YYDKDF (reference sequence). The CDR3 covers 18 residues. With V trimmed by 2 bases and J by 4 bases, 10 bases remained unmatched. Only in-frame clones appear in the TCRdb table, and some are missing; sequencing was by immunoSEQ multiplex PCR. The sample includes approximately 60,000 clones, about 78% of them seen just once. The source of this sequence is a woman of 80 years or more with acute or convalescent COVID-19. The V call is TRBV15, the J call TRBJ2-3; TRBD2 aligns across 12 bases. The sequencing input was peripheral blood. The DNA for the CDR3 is TGTGCCACCAGCAGATCCAGTCCCCTAGCGGGAGGGCCAGATACGCAGTATTTT. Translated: CATSRSSPLAGGPDTQYF.